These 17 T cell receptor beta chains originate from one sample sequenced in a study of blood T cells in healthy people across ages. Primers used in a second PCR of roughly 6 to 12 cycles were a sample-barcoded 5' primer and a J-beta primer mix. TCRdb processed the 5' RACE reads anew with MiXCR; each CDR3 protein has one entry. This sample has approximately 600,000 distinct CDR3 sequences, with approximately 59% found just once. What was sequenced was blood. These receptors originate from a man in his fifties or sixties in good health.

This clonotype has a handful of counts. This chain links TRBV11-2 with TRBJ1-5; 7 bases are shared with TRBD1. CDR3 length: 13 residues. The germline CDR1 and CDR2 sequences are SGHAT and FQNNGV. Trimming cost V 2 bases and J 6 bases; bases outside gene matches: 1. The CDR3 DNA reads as TGTGCCAGCAGCTTAAGGACAGGTCAGCCCCAGCATTTT. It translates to CASSLRTGQPQHF.

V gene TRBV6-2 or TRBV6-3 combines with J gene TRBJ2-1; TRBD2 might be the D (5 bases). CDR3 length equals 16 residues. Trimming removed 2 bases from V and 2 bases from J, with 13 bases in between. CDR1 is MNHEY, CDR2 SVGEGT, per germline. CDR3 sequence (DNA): TGTGCCAGCAGTTACGGTCCTAGCTTGCCCTACAATGAGCAGTTCTTC. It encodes CASSYGPSLPYNEQFF.

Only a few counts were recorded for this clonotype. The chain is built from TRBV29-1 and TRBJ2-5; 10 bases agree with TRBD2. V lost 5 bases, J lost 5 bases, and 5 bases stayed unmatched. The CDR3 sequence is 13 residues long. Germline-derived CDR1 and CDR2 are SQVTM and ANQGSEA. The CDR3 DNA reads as TGCAGCGTTCAAACTAGCGGGGTGGAGACCCAGTACTTC. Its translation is CSVQTSGVETQYF.

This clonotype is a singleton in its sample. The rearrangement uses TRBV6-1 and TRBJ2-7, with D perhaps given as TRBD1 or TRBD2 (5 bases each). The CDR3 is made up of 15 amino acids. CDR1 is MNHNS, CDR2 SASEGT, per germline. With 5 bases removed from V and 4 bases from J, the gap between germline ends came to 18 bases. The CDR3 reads CASSPFPPGAYEQYF. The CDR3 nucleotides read TGTGCCAGCAGTCCCTTCCCCCCCGGGGCGTACGAGCAGTACTTC.

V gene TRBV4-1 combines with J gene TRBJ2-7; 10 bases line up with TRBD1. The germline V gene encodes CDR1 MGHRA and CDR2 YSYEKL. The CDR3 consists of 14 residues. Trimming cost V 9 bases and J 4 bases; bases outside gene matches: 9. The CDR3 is CARDLRDRGYEQYF. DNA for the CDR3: TGCGCCAGGGACCTCCGGGACAGGGGATACGAGCAGTACTTC.

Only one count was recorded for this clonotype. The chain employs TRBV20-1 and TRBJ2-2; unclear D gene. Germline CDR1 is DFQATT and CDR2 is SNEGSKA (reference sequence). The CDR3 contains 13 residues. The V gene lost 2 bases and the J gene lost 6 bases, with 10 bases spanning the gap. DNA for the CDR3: TGCAGTGCTAGACGCCCGTCATCCGGGGAGCTGTTTTTT. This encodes CSARRPSSGELFF.

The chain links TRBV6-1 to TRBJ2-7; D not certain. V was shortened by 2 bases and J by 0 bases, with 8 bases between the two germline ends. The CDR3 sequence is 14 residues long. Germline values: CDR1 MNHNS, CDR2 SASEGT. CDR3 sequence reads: CASSERHSSYEQYF. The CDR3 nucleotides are TGTGCCAGCAGTGAACGTCATAGCTCCTACGAGCAGTACTTC.

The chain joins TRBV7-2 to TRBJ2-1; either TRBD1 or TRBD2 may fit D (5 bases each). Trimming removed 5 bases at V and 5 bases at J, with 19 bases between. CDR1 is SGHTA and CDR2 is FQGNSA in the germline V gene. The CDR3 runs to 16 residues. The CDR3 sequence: CASSAKPGRSNNEQFF. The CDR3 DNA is TGTGCCAGCAGCGCAAAGCCGGGACGGTCCAACAATGAGCAGTTCTTC.

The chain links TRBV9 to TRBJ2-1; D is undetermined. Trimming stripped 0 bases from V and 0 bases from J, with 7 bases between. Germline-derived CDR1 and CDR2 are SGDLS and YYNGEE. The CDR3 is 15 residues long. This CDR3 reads CASSVAPDSYNEQFF. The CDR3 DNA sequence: TGTGCCAGCAGCGTAGCCCCTGACTCCTACAATGAGCAGTTCTTC. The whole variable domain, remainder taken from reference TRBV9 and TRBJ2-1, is DSGVTQTPKHLITATGQRVTLRCSPRSGDLSVYWYQQSLDQGLQFLIQYYNGEERAKGNILERFSAQQFPDLHSELNLSSLELGDSALYFCASSVAPDSYNEQFFGPGTRLTVL.

CDR3 amino acids: CASSLPQGGYGYTF. In DNA form, the CDR3 reads TGTGCCAGCAGCCTACCACAGGGTGGCTATGGCTACACCTTC. The genes are TRBV6-1 and TRBJ1-2, with a weak D call TRBD1 (6 bases). The CDR3 is 14 residues long. Germline V gives CDR1 MNHNS, CDR2 SASEGT. The V and J ends lost 6 bases and 4 bases respectively, with 15 bases between them.

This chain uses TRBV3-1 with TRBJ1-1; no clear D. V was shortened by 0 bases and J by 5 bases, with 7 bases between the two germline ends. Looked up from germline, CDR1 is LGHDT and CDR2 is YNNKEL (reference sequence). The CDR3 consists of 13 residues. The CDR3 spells CASSQDYRTEAFF. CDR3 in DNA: TGTGCCAGCAGCCAAGATTATCGGACTGAAGCTTTCTTT. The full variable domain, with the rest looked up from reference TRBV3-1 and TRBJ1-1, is DTAVSQTPKYLVTQMGNDKSIKCEQNLGHDTMYWYKQDSKKFLKIMFSYNNKELIINETVPNRFSPKSPDKAHLNLHINSLELGDSAVYFCASSQDYRTEAFFGQGTRLTVV.

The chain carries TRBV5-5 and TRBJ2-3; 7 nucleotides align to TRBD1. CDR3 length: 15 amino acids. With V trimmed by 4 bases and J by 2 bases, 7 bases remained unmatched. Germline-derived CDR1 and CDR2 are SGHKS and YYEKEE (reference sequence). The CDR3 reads CASSPTGTDTDTQYF. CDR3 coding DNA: TGTGCCAGCAGCCCAACCGGGACAGACACAGATACGCAGTATTTT.

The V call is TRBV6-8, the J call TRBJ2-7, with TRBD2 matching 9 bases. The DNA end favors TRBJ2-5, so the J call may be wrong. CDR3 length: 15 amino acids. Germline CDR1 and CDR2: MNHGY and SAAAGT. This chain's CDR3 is CASSTATSGEETQYF. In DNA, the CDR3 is TGTGCCAGCAGTACGGCGACTAGCGGAGAAGAGACCCAGTACTTC.

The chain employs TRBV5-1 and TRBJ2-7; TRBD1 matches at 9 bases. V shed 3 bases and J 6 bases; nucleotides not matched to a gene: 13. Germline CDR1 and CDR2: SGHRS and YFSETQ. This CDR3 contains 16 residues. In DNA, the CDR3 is TGCGCCAGCAGCTCGGCCATCGGGACAGGGTTTGGCGAGCAGTACTTC. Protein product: CASSSAIGTGFGEQYF. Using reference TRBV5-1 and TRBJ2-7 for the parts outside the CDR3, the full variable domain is KAGVTQTPRYLIKTRGQQVTLSCSPISGHRSVSWYQQTPGQGLQFLFEYFSETQRNKGNFPGRFSGRQFSNSRSEMNVSTLELGDSALYLCASSSAIGTGFGEQYFGPGTRLTVT.

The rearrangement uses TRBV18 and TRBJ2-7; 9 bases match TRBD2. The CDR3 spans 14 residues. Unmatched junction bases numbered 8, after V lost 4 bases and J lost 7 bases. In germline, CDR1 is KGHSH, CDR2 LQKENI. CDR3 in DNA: TGTGCCAGCTCACGGGCTAGCGGGGATGTAGAGCAGTACTTC. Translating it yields CASSRASGDVEQYF.

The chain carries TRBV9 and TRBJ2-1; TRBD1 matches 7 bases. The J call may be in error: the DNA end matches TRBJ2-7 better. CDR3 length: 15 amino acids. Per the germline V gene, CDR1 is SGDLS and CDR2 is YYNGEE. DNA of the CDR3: TGTGCCAGCAGCGCGACAGGGATGGGCTACAATGAGCAGTACTTC. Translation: CASSATGMGYNEQYF.

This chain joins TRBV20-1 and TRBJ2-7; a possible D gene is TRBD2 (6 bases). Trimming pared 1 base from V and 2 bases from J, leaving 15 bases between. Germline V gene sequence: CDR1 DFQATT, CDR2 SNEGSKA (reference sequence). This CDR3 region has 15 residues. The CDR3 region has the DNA TGCAGTGCTAGAGTAAGGGGCGGGGCGGCCTACGAGCAGTACTTC. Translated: CSARVRGGAAYEQYF.